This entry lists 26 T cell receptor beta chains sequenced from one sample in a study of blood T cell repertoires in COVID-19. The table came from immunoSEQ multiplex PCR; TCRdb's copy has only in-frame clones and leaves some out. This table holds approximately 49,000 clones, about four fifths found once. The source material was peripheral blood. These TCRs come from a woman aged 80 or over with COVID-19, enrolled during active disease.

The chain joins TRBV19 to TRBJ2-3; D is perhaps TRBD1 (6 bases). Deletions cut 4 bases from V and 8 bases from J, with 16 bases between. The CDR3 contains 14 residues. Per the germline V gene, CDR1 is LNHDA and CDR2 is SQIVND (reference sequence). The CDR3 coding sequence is TGTGCCAGTAGTAACGCAGGGGTCGGTGGTACGCAGTATTTT. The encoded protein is CASSNAGVGGTQYF.

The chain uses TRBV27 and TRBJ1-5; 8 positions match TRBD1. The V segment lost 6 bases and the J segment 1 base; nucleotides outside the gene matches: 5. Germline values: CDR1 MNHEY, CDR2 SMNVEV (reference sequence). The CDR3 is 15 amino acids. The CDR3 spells CASSRGQGSNQPQHF. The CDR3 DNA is TGTGCCAGCAGCCGAGGACAGGGCAGCAATCAGCCCCAGCATTTT.

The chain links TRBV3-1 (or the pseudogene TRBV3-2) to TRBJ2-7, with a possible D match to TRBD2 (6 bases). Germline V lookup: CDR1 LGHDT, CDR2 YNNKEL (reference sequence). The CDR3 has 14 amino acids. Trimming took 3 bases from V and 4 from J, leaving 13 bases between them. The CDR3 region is CASSHNGRGYEQYF. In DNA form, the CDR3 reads TGTGCCAGCAGCCATAACGGGAGAGGTTACGAGCAGTACTTC.

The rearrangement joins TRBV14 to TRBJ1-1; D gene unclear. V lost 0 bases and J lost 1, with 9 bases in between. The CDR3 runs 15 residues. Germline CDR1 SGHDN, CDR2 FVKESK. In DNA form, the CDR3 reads TGTGCCAGCAGCCAAGAGGTGAGAGAGAACACTGAAGCTTTCTTT. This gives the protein CASSQEVRENTEAFF.

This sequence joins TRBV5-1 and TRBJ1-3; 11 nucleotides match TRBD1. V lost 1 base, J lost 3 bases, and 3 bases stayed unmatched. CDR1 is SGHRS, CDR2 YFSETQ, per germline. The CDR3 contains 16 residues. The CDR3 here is CASSLTGTGGGNTIYF. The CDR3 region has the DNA TGCGCCAGCAGCTTGACCGGGACAGGGGGTGGAAACACCATATATTTT.

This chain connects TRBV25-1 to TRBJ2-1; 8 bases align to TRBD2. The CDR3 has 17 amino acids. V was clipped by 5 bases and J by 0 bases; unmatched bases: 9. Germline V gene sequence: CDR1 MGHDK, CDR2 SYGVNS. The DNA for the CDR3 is TGTGCCAGCAGTCCGCCAGCGGGAGATAGCTCCTACAATGAGCAGTTCTTC. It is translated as CASSPPAGDSSYNEQFF.

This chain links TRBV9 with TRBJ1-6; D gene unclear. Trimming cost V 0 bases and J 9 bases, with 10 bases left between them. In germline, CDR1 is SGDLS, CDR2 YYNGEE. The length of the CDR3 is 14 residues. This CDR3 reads CASSVGGAGSPLHF. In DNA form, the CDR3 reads TGTGCCAGCAGCGTAGGCGGTGCCGGTTCACCCCTCCACTTT.

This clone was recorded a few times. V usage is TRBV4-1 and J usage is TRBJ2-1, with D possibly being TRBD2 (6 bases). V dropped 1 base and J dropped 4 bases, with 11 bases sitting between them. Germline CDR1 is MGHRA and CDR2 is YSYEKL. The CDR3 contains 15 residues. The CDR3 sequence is CASSQVASEYNEQFF. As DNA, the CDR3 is TGCGCCAGCAGCCAAGTAGCTAGCGAATACAATGAGCAGTTCTTC.

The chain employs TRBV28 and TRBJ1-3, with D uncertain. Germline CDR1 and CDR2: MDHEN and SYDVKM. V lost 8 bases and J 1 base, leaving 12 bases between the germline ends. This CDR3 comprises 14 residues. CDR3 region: CASGQVVSGNTIYF. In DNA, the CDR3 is TGTGCCAGCGGCCAGGTGGTTTCTGGAAACACCATATATTTT.

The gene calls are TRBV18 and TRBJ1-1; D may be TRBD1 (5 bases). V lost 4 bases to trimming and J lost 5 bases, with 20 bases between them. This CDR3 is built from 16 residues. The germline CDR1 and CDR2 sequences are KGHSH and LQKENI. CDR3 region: CASSHAPSRGTTEAFF. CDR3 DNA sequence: TGTGCCAGCTCACACGCTCCCTCAAGGGGAACAACTGAAGCTTTCTTT. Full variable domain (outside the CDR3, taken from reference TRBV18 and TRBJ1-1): NAGVMQNPRHLVRRRGQEARLRCSPMKGHSHVYWYRQLPEEGLKFMVYLQKENIIDESGMPKERFSAEFPKEGPSILRIQQVVRGDSAAYFCASSHAPSRGTTEAFFGQGTRLTVV.

CDR3 nucleotides: TGTGCCAGCAGCGTACAGGGACTAGCGTACACCGGGGAGCTGTTTTTT. Its protein is CASSVQGLAYTGELFF. The rearrangement uses TRBV9 and TRBJ2-2; 10 nucleotides align to TRBD2. The CDR3 has 16 residues. Trimming removed 1 base from V and 3 bases from J; junction bases left unmatched: 3. Germline V gene lookup returns CDR1 SGDLS and CDR2 YYNGEE.

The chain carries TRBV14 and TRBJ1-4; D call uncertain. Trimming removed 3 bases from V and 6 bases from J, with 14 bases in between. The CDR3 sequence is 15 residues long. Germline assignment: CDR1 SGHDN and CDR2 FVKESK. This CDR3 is CASSQAGMSDEKLFF. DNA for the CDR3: TGTGCCAGCAGCCAGGCCGGGATGTCGGATGAAAAACTGTTTTTT.

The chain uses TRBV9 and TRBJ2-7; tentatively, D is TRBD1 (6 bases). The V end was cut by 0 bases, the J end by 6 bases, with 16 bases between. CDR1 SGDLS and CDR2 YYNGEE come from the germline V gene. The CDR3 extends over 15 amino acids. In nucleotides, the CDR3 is TGTGCCAGCAGCGTAGCACCAGGGACAACTCTCGAGCAGTACTTC. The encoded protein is CASSVAPGTTLEQYF.

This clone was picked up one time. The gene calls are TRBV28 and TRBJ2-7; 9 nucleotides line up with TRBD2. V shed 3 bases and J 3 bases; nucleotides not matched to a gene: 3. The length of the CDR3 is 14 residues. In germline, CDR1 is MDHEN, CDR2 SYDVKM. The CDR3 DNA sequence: TGTGCCAGCAGTTTCCGCGGGAGGGTCTACGAGCAGTACTTC. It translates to CASSFRGRVYEQYF.

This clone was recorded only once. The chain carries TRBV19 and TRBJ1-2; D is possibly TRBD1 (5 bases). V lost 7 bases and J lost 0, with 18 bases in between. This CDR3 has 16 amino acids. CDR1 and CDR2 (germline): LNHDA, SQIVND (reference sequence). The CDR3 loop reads CASTPWSTAPNYGYTF. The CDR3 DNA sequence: TGTGCCAGTACCCCATGGTCGACAGCTCCTAACTATGGCTACACCTTC.

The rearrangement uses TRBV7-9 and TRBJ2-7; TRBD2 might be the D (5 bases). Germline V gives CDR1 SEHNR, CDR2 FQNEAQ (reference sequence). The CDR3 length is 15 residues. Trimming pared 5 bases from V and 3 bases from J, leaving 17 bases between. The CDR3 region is CASSPPRGRFYEQYF. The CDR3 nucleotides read TGTGCCAGCAGCCCCCCCCGCGGGCGATTCTACGAGCAGTACTTC.

The CDR3 is CAWSVRGQGGYEQYF. As DNA, the CDR3 is TGTGCCTGGAGTGTAAGGGGGCAGGGTGGCTACGAGCAGTACTTC. The V gene is TRBV30, the J gene TRBJ2-7, with TRBD1 matching over 7 bases. V was pared by 0 bases and J by 3 bases, with 8 bases of the junction left unmatched. In germline, CDR1 is GTSNPN, CDR2 SVGIG (reference sequence). This CDR3 comprises 15 residues.

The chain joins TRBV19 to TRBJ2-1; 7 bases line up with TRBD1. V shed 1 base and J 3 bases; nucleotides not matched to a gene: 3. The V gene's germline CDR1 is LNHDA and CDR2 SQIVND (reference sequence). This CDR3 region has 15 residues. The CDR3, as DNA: TGTGCCAGTAGTATAGGACAGGGATTCTACAATGAGCAGTTCTTC. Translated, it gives CASSIGQGFYNEQFF.

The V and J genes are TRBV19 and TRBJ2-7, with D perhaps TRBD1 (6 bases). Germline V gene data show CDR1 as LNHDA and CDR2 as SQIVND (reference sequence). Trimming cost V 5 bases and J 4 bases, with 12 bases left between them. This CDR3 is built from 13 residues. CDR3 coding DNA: TGTGCCAGTAGTCCCGGGACAAGTTACGAGCAGTACTTC. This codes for CASSPGTSYEQYF.

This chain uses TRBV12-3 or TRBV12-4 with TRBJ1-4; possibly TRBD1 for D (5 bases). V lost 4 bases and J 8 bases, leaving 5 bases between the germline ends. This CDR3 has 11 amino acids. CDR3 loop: CASSSGEKLFF. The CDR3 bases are TGTGCCAGCAGTTCAGGGGAAAAACTGTTTTTT.

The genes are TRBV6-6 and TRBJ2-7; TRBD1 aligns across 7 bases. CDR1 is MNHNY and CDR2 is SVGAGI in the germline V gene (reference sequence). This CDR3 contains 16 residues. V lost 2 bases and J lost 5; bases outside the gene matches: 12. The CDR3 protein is CASSYGGTVGDHEQYF. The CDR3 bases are TGTGCCAGCAGTTACGGTGGGACAGTGGGGGACCACGAGCAGTACTTC.

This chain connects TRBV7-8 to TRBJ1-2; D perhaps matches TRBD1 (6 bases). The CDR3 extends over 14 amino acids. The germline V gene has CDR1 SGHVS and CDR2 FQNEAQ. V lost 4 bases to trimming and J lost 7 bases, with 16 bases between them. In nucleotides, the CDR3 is TGTGCCAGCAGCTCCGTGGGGCCAGGGGTTGGCTACACCTTC. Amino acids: CASSSVGPGVGYTF.

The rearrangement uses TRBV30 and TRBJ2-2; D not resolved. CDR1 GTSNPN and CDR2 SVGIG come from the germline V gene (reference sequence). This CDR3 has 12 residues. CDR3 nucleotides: TGTGCTCTTAGCTGGAACACCGGGGAGCTGTTTTTT. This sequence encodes CALSWNTGELFF.

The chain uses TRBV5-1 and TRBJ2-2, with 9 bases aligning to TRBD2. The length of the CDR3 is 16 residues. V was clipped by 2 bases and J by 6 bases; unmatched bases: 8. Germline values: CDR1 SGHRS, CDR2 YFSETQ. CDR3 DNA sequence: TGCGCCAGCAGCTTTGTTGGCGGGAGGGCCGCCGGGGAGCTGTTTTTT. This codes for CASSFVGGRAAGELFF.

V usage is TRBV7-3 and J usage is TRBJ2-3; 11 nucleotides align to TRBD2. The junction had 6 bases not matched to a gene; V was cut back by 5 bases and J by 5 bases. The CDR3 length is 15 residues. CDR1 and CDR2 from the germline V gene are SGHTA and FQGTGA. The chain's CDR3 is CASSTRLAGIDTQYF. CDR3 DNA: TGTGCCAGCAGCACTAGACTAGCGGGGATAGATACGCAGTATTTT.

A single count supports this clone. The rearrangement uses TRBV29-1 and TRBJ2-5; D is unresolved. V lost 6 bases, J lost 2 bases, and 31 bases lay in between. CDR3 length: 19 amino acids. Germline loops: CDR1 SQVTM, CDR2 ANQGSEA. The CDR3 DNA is TGCAGCGTAAAACCCGATTTGAAGCCCAAGACATACGGACAAGAGACCCAGTACTTC. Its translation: CSVKPDLKPKTYGQETQYF. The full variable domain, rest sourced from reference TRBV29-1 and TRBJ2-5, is SAVISQKPSRDICQRGTSLTIQCQVDSQVTMMFWYRQQPGQSLTLIATANQGSEATYESGFVIDKFPISRPNLTFSTLTVSNMSPEDSSIYLCSVKPDLKPKTYGQETQYFGPGTRLLVL.